The rows below give T cell receptor beta chains drawn from one sample of a study of OX40 agonist ivuxolimab in advanced cancers. TCRdb's table, derived via immunoSEQ multiplex PCR, lists solely in-frame clones and lacks some. The table has 60,000 to 75,000 clones, almost 95% seen once. Sequences were derived from CD4+ or CD8+ T cells sorted from blood, sampled in a trial of the OX40 agonist ivuxolimab. These receptors all come from an adult with an advanced solid tumor such as melanoma, head and neck, liver or kidney cancer. Both conserved end residues are part of each CDR3. The order of the fields is J gene, clone size, V gene, D gene, CDR3 length, CDR3 DNA, CDR3 protein. The D gene is left open where the match is weak. Clone size is stated in some rows and not others, as once, few, many or a class when expanded.

TRBJ2-1 | NA | TRBV7-2 | TRBD2 | 16 | TGTGCCAGCAGCTCCATTCGGGGGGGTTCCTACAATGAGCAGTTCTTC | CASSSIRGGSYNEQFF
TRBJ1-2 | NA | TRBV5-1 | TRBD1 | 16 | TGCGCCAGCAGCTTGGCAGTGGCAGGGGGTGACTATGGCTACACCTTC | CASSLAVAGGDYGYTF
TRBJ1-1 | NA | TRBV7-8 | NA | 15 | TGTGCCAGCAGCTCCCAGCCGAGGATGAACACTGAAGCTTTCTTT | CASSSQPRMNTEAFF
TRBJ2-1 | medium-sized | TRBV28 | NA | 13 | TGTGCCAGCAGTTGGAGTGGAGGCGCTGAGCAGTTCTTC | CASSWSGGAEQFF
TRBJ2-7 | once | TRBV5-4 | TRBD1 | 14 | TGTGCCAGCAGCTATCGACAGGGGGCGGGGGAGCAGTACTTC | CASSYRQGAGEQYF
TRBJ1-3 | NA | TRBV12-1 | NA | 16 | TGTGCCAGCAGCTTATCCGACCGACTCTCTGGAAACACCATATATTTT | CASSLSDRLSGNTIYF
TRBJ2-1 | NA | TRBV4-1 | NA | 12 | TGCGCCTCGGAGGCGGGTCCCAATGAGCAGTTCTTC | CASEAGPNEQFF
TRBJ2-7 | medium-sized | TRBV9 | NA | 15 | TGTGCCAGCAGCGTAGCGCCTCGCGAGGATAACGAGCAGTACTTC | CASSVAPREDNEQYF
TRBJ1-2 | NA | TRBV2 | TRBD1 | 13 | TGTGCCAGCAGAGTCAGGGGGCCCTATGGCTACACCTTC | CASRVRGPYGYTF
TRBJ1-2 | NA | TRBV7-3 | NA | 13 | TGTGCCAGCAGCTTAGGGGCAGGGAATGGCTACACCTTC | CASSLGAGNGYTF
TRBJ2-7 | once | TRBV28 | TRBD1 | 14 | TGTGCCAGCAGTTGGACAGGGGGCCCCTACGAGCAGTACTTC | CASSWTGGPYEQYF
TRBJ1-2 | NA | TRBV7-3 | TRBD1 | 14 | TGTGCCAGCAGCAGCACAGGGGGGGACTATGGCTACACCTTC | CASSSTGGDYGYTF
TRBJ2-1 | NA | TRBV27 | TRBD1 | 21 | TGTGCCAGCAGTTTACGACAGGACAGGGAAGTGGTCCAGAGCTCCTACAATGAGCAGTTCTTC | CASSLRQDREVVQSSYNEQFF
TRBJ2-2 | NA | TRBV5-6 | NA | 14 | TGTGCCAGCAGCTTGATGGTTGAGGCCGGGGAGCTGTTTTTT | CASSLMVEAGELFF
TRBJ2-7 | NA | TRBV29-1 | NA | 14 | TGCAGCGTTTACGGCGGGGGCAGGGCCCACGAGCAGTACTTC | CSVYGGGRAHEQYF
TRBJ1-1 | NA | TRBV13 | TRBD1 | 14 | TGTGCCAGCAGCTTTTTTACAGGGGGCACTGAAGCTTTCTTT | CASSFFTGGTEAFF
TRBJ2-7 | NA | TRBV28 | NA | 16 | TGTGCCAGCAGTTTAGGGGGCAGGGAGGAGAACTACGAGCAGTACTTC | CASSLGGREENYEQYF
TRBJ2-1 | NA | TRBV19 | TRBD2 | 18 | TGTGCCAGTAGTACTTCCGGACTAGCGGGAGATACCTACAATGAGCAGTTCTTC | CASSTSGLAGDTYNEQFF
TRBJ2-2 | NA | TRBV7-3 | NA | 16 | TGTGCCAGCAGCCCCAGTAACGGGGAGAACACCGGGGAGCTGTTTTTT | CASSPSNGENTGELFF
TRBJ2-1 | NA | TRBV5-8 | TRBD1 | 16 | TGTGCCAGCAGCTTGGGACAGGGTGATCCCTACAATGAGCAGTTCTTC | CASSLGQGDPYNEQFF
TRBJ1-3 | NA | TRBV5-1 | NA | 15 | TGCGCCAGCAGCTTGGCGCCGGCCTCTGGAAACACCATATATTTT | CASSLAPASGNTIYF
TRBJ2-5 | NA | TRBV7-9 | NA | 13 | TGTGCCAGCAGCTTACCAGGGATGGAGACCCAGTACTTC | CASSLPGMETQYF
TRBJ2-5 | NA | TRBV5-1 | TRBD2 | 15 | TGCGCCAGCAGCTTGGTGGAGCGGGGGGAAGAGACCCAGTACTTC | CASSLVERGEETQYF
TRBJ2-2 | NA | TRBV19 | NA | 15 | TGTGCCAGTAGTCCCGGACAGTGGAACACCGGGGAGCTGTTTTTT | CASSPGQWNTGELFF
TRBJ2-3 | once | TRBV28 | NA | 15 | TGTGCCAGCAGTCCAGGGGGGGGACTTACAGATACGCAGTATTTT | CASSPGGGLTDTQYF
TRBJ1-2 | NA | TRBV5-5 | NA | 14 | TGTGCCAGCAGCCCCGACTCGGGGGGTTATGGCTACACCTTC | CASSPDSGGYGYTF
TRBJ1-1 | NA | TRBV9 | NA | 16 | TGTGCCAGCAGCGTCGAACCCACGGCGGTTAACACTGAAGCTTTCTTT | CASSVEPTAVNTEAFF
TRBJ1-1 | NA | TRBV6-5 | TRBD1 | 14 | TGTGCCAGCAGTCCGACAGGGGCCGGCACTGAAGCTTTCTTT | CASSPTGAGTEAFF
TRBJ2-5 | once | TRBV9 | NA | 11 | TGTGCCAGCACCGAGCGAGAGACCCAGTACTTC | CASTERETQYF
TRBJ2-3 | once | TRBV1 | NA | 15 | TGCACCAGCAGCCCCCCGGGGCGGGGCACAGATACGCAGTATTTT | CTSSPPGRGTDTQYF
TRBJ2-7 | once | TRBV2 | NA | 11 | TGTGCCAGCTTTGATGTCTACGAGCAGTACTTC | CASFDVYEQYF
TRBJ2-7 | NA | TRBV27 | TRBD2 | 14 | TGCGCCAGCAGTTCACTAGCGGGTGTTTACGAGCAGTACTTC | CASSSLAGVYEQYF
TRBJ1-5 | NA | TRBV19 | TRBD1 | 15 | TGTGCCAGTAGTATCATAGACAGGGCCAATCAGCCCCAGCATTTT | CASSIIDRANQPQHF
TRBJ2-1 | once | TRBV5-6 | NA | 15 | TGTGCCAGCACCCCGGTGGGTCGCCGGGGGACTGAGCAGTTCTTC | CASTPVGRRGTEQFF
TRBJ1-1 | NA | TRBV28 | NA | 12 | TGTGCCAGCGGCAGGGTATTTACTGAAGCTTTCTTT | CASGRVFTEAFF
TRBJ2-1 | few | TRBV11-3 | NA | 16 | TGTGCCAGCAGCTTAGTTTGGAGAGGCTCCTACAATGAGCAGTTCTTC | CASSLVWRGSYNEQFF
TRBJ2-1 | NA | TRBV7-3 | NA | 13 | TGTGCCAGCAGCTTCGGAGGGTGGGATGAGCAGTTCTTC | CASSFGGWDEQFF
TRBJ2-7 | NA | TRBV21-1 | NA | 16 | TGTGCCAGCACCCACGGACTAGCGGGAGGAGTAGACGAGCAGTACTTC | CASTHGLAGGVDEQYF
TRBJ2-2 | NA | TRBV28 | TRBD1 | 15 | TGTGCCAGCAGTTCCCGGACAGGGGACACCGGGGAGCTGTTTTTT | CASSSRTGDTGELFF
TRBJ2-7 | NA | TRBV2 | TRBD2 | 15 | TGTGCCAGCAGTGAAAAGGGACTAGCGGCCTTGGAGCAGTACTTC | CASSEKGLAALEQYF